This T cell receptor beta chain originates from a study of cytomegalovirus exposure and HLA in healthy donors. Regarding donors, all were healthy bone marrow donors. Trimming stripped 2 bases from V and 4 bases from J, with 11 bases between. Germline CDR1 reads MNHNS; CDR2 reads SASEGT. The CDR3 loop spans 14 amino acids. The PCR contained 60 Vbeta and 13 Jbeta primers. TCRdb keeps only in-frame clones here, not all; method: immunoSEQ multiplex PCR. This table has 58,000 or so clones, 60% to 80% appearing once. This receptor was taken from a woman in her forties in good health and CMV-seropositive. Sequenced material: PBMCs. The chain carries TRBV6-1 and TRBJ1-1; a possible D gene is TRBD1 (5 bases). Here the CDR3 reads CASSENPGGTEAFF. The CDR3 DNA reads TGTGCCAGCAGTGAAAATCCCGGGGGCACTGAAGCTTTCTTT.